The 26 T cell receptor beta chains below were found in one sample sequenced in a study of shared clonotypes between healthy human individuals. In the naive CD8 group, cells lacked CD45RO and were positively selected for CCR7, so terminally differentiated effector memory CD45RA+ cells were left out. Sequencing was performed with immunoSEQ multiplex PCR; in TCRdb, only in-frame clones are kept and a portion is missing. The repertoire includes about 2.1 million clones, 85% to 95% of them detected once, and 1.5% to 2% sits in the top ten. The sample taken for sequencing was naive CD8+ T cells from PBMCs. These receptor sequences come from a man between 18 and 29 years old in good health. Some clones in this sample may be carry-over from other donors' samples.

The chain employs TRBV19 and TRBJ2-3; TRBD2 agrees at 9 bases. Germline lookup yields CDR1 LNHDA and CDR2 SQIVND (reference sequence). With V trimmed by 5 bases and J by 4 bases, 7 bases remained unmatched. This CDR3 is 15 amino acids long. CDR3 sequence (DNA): TGTGCCAGTAGTCAGGGGACTAGCTTAGCAGATACGCAGTATTTT. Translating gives CASSQGTSLADTQYF.

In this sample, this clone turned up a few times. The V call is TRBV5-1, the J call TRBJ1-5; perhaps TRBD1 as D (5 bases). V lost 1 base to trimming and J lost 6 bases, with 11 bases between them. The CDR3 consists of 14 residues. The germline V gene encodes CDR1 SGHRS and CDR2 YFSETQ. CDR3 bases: TGCGCCAGCAGCTTGATGGGGGTGGGTCAGCCCCAGCATTTT. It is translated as CASSLMGVGQPQHF.

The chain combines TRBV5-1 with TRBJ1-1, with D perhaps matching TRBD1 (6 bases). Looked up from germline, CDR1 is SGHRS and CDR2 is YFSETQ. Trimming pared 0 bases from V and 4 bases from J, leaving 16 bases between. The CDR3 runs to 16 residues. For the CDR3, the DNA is TGCGCCAGCAGCTTGGGTGGGCAGGGGTTGGGCACTGAAGCTTTCTTT. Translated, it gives CASSLGGQGLGTEAFF.

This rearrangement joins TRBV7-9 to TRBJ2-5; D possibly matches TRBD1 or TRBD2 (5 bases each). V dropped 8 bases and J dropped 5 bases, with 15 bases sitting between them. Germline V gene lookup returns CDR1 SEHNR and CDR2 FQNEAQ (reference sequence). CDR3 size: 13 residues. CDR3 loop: CASEPGTQETQYF. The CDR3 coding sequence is TGTGCCAGCGAACCGGGGACGCAGGAGACCCAGTACTTC.

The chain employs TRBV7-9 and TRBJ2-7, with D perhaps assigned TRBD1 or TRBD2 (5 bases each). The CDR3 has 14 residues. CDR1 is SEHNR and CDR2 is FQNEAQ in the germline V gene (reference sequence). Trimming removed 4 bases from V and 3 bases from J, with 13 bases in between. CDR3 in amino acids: CASSSDRGDYEQYF. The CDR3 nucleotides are TGTGCCAGCAGCTCAGACCGGGGCGACTACGAGCAGTACTTC.

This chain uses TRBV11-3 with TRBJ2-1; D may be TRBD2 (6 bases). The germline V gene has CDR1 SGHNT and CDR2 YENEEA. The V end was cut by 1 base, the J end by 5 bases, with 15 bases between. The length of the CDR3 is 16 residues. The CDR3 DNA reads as TGTGCCAGCAGCTTAGGGGTGAGGGAGGCGAACAATGAGCAGTTCTTC. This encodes CASSLGVREANNEQFF.

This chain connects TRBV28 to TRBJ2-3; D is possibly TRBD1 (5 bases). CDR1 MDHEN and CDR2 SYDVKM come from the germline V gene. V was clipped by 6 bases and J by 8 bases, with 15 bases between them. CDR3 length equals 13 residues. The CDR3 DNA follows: TGTGCCAGCAGCCCCCCCGCGCAGGGTACGCAGTATTTT. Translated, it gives CASSPPAQGTQYF. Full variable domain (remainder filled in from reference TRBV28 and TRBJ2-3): DVKVTQSSRYLVKRTGEKVFLECVQDMDHENMFWYRQDPGLGLRLIYFSYDVKMKEKGDIPEGYSVSREKKERFSLILESASTNQTSMYLCASSPPAQGTQYFGPGTRLTVL.

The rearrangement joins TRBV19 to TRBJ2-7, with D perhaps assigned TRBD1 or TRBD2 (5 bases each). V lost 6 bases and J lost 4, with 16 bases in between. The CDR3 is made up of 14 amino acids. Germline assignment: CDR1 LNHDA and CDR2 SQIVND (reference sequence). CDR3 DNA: TGTGCCAGTAGCCCCGTTGGGGGAGCTTACGAGCAGTACTTC. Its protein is CASSPVGGAYEQYF.

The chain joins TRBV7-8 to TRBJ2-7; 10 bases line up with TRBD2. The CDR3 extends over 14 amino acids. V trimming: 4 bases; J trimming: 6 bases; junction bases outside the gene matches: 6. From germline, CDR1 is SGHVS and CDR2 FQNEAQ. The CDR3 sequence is CASSSVAGGGEQYF. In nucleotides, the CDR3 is TGTGCCAGCAGCTCCGTAGCGGGAGGTGGCGAGCAGTACTTC.

CDR3 protein: CASIKRENIDEQFF. Here the CDR3 DNA reads TGTGCCAGCATTAAGCGGGAGAACATCGATGAGCAGTTCTTC. V is TRBV27 and J is TRBJ2-1, with 8 bases aligning to TRBD2. Trimming took 7 bases from V and 8 from J; bases not matched to a gene: 10. This CDR3 contains 14 residues. In germline, CDR1 is MNHEY, CDR2 SMNVEV (reference sequence).

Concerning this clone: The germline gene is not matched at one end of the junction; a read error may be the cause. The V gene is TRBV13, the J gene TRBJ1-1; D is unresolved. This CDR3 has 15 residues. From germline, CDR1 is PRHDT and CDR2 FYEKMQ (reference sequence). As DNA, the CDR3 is TGTGCCAGCAGCGTAGGAAGAACTCGGAACACTGAAGCTTTCTTT. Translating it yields CASSVGRTRNTEAFF.

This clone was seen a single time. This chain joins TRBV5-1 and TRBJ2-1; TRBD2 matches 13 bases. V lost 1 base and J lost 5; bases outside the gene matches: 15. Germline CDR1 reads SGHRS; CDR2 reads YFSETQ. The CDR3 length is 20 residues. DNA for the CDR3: TGCGCCAGCAGCTTGACCCCGGGACTAGCGGGAAGGCACAGAAACAATGAGCAGTTCTTC. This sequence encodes CASSLTPGLAGRHRNNEQFF.

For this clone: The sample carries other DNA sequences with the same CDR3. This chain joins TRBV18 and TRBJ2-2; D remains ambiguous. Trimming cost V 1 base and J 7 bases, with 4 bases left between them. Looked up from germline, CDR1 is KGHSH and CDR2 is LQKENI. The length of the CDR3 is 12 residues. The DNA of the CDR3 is TGTGCCAGCTCACCACTGGGCGGGGAGCTGTTTTTT. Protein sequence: CASSPLGGELFF.

The CDR3 nucleotides read TGTGCCAGCAGCTTGACCGGGCCCAACACCGGGGAGCTGTTTTTT. Protein product: CASSLTGPNTGELFF. The V and J genes are TRBV7-9 and TRBJ2-2; no clear D. V lost 3 bases and J 2 bases, leaving 10 bases between the germline ends. CDR3 length: 15 amino acids. Per the germline V gene, CDR1 is SEHNR and CDR2 is FQNEAQ (reference sequence). The complete variable domain, with remaining parts taken from reference TRBV7-9 and TRBJ2-2, reads DTGVSQNPRHKITKRGQNVTFRCDPISEHNRLYWYRQTLGQGPEFLTYFQNEAQLEKSRLLSDRFSAERPKGSFSTLEIQRTEQGDSAMYLCASSLTGPNTGELFFGEGSRLTVL.

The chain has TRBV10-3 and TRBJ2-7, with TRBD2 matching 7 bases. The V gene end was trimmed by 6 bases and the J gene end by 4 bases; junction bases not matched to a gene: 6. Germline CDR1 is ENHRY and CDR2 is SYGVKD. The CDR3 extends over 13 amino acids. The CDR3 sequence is CAIRGGSSYEQYF. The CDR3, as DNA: TGTGCCATCAGAGGCGGGAGTTCGTACGAGCAGTACTTC.

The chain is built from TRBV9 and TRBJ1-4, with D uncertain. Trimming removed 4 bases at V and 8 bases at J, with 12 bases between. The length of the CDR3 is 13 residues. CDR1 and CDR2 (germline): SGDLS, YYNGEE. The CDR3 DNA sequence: TGTGCCAGCAGCCGCGCCGGAGGCGAAAAACTGTTTTTT. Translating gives CASSRAGGEKLFF.

Here the CDR3 DNA reads TGTGCCTGGAGGGATCGGGACCCCGATCGCTTATCCTACGAGCAGTACTTC. Protein sequence: CAWRDRDPDRLSYEQYF. V and J are TRBV30 and TRBJ2-7; D is perhaps TRBD1 or TRBD2 (5 bases each). Germline CDR1 GTSNPN, CDR2 SVGIG (reference sequence). This CDR3 is built from 17 residues. V lost 3 bases and J lost 1, with 22 bases in between.

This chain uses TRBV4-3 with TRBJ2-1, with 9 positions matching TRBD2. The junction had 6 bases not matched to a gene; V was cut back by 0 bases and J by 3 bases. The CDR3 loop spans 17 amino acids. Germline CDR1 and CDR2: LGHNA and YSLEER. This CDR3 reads CASSQESLAGNYNEQFF. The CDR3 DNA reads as TGCGCCAGCAGCCAAGAGTCTCTAGCGGGAAACTACAATGAGCAGTTCTTC.

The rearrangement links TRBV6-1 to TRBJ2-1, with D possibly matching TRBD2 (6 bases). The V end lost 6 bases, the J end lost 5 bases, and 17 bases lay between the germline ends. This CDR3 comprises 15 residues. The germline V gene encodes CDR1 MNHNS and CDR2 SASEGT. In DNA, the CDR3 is TGTGCCAGCAGCCCCCTAAGCGGGTTGAACAATGAGCAGTTCTTC. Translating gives CASSPLSGLNNEQFF.

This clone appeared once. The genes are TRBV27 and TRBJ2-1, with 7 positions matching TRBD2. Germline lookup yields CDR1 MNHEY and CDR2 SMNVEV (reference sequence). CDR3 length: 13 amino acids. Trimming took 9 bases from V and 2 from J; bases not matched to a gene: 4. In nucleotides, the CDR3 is TGTGCCAGTCAAGCGGGACCCTACAATGAGCAGTTCTTC. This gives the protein CASQAGPYNEQFF.

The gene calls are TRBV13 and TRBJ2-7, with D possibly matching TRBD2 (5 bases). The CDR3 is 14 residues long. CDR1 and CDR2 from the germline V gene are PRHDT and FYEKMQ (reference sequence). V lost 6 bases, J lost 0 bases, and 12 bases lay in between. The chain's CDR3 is CASSSRRISYEQYF. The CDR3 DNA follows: TGTGCCAGCAGTTCTAGGAGGATCTCCTACGAGCAGTACTTC.

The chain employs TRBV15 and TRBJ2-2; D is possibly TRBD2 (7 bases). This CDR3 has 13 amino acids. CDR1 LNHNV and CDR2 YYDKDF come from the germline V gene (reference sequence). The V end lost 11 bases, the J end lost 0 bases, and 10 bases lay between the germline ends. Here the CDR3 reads CAAGAPNTGELFF. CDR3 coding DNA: TGTGCCGCGGGGGCGCCGAACACCGGGGAGCTGTTTTTT.

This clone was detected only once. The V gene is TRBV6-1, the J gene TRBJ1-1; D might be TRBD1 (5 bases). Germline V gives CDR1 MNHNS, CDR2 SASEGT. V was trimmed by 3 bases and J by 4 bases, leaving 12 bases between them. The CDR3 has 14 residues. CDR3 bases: TGTGCCAGCAGTGATGTTGGAGGGACCACTGAAGCTTTCTTT. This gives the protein CASSDVGGTTEAFF.

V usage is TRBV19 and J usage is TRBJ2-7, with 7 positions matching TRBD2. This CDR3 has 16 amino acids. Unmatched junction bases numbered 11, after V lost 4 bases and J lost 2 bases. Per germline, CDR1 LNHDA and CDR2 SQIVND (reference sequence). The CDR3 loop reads CASSTRVAGETYEQYF. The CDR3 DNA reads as TGTGCCAGTAGTACGAGGGTAGCGGGTGAAACCTACGAGCAGTACTTC.

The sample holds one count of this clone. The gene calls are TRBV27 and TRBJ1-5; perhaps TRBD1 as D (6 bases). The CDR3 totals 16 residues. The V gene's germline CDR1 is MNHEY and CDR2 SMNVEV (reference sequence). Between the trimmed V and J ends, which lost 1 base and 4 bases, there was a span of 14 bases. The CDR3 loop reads CASSLWAGEGNQPQHF. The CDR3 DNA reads TGTGCCAGCAGTTTATGGGCAGGGGAGGGAAATCAGCCCCAGCATTTT.

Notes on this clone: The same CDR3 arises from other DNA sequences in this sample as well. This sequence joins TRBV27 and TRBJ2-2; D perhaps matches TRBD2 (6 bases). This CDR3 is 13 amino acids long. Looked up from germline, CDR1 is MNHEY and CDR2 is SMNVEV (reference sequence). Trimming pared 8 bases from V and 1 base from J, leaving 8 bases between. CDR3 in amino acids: CASGTENTGELFF. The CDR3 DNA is TGTGCCAGCGGGACTGAGAACACCGGGGAGCTGTTTTTT.